The clone carrying this TCR beta chain was counted only a few times. The antigen remains unidentified. This entry belongs to a study of T cells in Graves' hyperthyroidism and ophthalmopathy. Study findings and constraints: Blood also carried most thyroid clonotypes expanded above 0.001.

V shed 8 bases and J 2 bases; nucleotides not matched to a gene: 12. The CDR3 extends over 16 amino acids. CDR1 and CDR2 from the germline V gene are KGHSH and LQKENI. It was RNA transcripts that yielded the amplified TCR beta CDR3 regions. When the TCR CDR3 underwent first-round RT-PCR, the HTBI primer set was used. Each CDR3 protein is one row after TCRdb ran MiXCR on the multiplex PCR reads. Among nearly 600,000 distinct CDR3 sequences listed, 11% to 15% were seen once. The sequenced material came from blood. The chain recombines TRBV18 with TRBJ2-7, with 10 bases aligning to TRBD2. The TCR sequence derives from a woman in her late teens or twenties with Graves' ophthalmopathy. As DNA, the CDR3 is TGTGCCAGCGCGCCCCGTGGGACTAGCGTTACCTACGAGCAGTACTTC. Its protein is CASAPRGTSVTYEQYF. The full variable domain, with the rest looked up from reference TRBV18 and TRBJ2-7, is NAGVMQNPRHLVRRRGQEARLRCSPMKGHSHVYWYRQLPEEGLKFMVYLQKENIIDESGMPKERFSAEFPKEGPSILRIQQVVRGDSAAYFCASAPRGTSVTYEQYFGPGTRLTVT.